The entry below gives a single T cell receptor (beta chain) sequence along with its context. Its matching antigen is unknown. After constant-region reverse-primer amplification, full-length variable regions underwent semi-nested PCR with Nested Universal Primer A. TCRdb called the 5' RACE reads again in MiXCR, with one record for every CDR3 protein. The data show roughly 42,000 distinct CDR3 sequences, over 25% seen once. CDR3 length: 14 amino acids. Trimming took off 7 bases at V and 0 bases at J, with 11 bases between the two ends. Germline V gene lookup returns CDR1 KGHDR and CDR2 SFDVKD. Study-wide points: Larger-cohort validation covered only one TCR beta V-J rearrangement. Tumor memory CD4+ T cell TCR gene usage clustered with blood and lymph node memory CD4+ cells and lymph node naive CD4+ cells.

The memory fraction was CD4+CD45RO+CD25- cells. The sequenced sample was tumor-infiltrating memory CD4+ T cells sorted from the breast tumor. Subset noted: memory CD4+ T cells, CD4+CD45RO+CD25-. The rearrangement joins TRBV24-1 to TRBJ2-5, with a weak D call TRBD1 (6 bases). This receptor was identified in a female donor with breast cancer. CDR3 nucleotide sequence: TGTGCCACCAGGGGGCCAGGGGACCAAGAGACCCAGTACTTC. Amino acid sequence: CATRGPGDQETQYF.